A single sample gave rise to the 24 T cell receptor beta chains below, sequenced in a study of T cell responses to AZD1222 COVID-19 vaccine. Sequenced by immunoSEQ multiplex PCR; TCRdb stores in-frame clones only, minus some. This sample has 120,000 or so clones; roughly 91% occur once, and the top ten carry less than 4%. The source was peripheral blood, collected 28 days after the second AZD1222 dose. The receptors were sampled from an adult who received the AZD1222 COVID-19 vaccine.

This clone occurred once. CDR3 nucleotide sequence: TGTGCCAGCAGTTTTCGACAATCCTGGAACTATGGCTACACCTTC. It encodes CASSFRQSWNYGYTF. This chain joins TRBV28 and TRBJ1-2, with D hard to call. Germline CDR1 MDHEN, CDR2 SYDVKM. The CDR3 has 15 residues. V was clipped by 3 bases and J by 2 bases, with 13 bases between them.

In nucleotides, the CDR3 is TGTGCCAGCAGTTTAGGGCCCCTTAGCTTGGGCAATCAGCCCCAGCATTTT. Translation gives CASSLGPLSLGNQPQHF. V is TRBV27 and J is TRBJ1-5; no firm D call. The germline V and J ends were trimmed by 2 bases and 2 bases, with 16 bases remaining between them. Germline CDR1 is MNHEY and CDR2 is SMNVEV (reference sequence). The CDR3 contains 17 residues.

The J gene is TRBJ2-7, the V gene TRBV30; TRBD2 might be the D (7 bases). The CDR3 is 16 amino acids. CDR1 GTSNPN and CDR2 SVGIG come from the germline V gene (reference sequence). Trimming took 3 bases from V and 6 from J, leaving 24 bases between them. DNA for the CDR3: TGTGCCTGGAGCTACCCTGGGGGGGCCACTTCCCTCGAGCAGTACTTC. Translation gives CAWSYPGGATSLEQYF.

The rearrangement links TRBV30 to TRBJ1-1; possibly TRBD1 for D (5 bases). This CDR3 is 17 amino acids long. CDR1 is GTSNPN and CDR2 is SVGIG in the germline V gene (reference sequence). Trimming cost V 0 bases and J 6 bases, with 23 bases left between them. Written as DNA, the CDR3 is TGTGCCTGGAGTGTAGGGGTGGGAACCCGGCTTCGGGCTGAAGCTTTCTTT. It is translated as CAWSVGVGTRLRAEAFF. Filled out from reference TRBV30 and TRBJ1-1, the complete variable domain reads SQTIHQWPATLVQPVGSPLSLECTVEGTSNPNLYWYRQAAGRGLQLLFYSVGIGQISSEVPQNLSASRPQDRQFILSSKKLLLSDSGFYLCAWSVGVGTRLRAEAFFGQGTRLTVV.

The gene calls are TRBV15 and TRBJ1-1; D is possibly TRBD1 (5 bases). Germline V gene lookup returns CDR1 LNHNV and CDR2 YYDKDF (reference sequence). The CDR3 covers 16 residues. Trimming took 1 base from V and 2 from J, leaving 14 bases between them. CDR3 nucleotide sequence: TGTGCCACCAGCAGAGGTGGAGTAGGGGCTAACACTGAAGCTTTCTTT. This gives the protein CATSRGGVGANTEAFF.

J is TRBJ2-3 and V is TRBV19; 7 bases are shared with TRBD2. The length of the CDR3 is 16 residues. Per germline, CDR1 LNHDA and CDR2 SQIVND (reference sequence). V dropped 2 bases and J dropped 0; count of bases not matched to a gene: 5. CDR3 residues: CASSILTSLSTDTQYF. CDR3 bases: TGTGCCAGTAGTATACTGACTAGCCTGAGCACAGATACGCAGTATTTT.

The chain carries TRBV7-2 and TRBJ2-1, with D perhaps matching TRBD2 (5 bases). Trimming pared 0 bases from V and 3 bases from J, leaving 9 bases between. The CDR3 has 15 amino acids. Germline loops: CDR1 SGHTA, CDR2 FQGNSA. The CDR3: CASSLASDYYNEQFF. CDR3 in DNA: TGTGCCAGCAGCTTAGCTAGCGATTACTACAATGAGCAGTTCTTC.

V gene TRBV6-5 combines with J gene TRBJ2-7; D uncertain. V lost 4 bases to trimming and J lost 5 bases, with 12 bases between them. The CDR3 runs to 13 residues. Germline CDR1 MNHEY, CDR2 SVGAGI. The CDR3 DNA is TGTGCCAGCAGTTCCACCCCGAAGGACGAGCAGTACTTC. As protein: CASSSTPKDEQYF.

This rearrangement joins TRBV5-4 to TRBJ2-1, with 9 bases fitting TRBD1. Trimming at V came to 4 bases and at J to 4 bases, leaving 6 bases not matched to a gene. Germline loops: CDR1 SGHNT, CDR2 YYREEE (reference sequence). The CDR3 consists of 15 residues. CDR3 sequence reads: CASSLTGGQYNEQFF. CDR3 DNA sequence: TGTGCCAGCAGCCTGACAGGGGGTCAATACAATGAGCAGTTCTTC.

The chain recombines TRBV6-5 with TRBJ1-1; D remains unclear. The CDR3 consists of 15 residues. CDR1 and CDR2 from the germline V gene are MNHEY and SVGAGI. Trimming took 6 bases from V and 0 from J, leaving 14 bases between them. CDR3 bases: TGTGCCAGCAGGCCCCGACGGCTAATGAACACTGAAGCTTTCTTT. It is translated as CASRPRRLMNTEAFF.

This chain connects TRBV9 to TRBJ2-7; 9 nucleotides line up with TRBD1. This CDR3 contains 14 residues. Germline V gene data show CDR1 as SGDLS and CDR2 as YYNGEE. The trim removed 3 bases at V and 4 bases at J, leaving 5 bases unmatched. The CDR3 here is CASSAGTGRYEQYF. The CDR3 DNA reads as TGTGCCAGCAGCGCCGGGACAGGGAGATACGAGCAGTACTTC.

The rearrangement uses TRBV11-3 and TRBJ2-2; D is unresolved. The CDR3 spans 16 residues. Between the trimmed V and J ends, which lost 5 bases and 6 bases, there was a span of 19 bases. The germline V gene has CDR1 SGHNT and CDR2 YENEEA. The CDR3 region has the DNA TGTGCCAGCAGCCCAGTGCGTGGGATAAGTGCCGGGGAGCTGTTTTTT. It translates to CASSPVRGISAGELFF. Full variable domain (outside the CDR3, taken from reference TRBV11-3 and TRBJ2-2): EAGVVQSPRYKIIEKKQPVAFWCNPISGHNTLYWYLQNLGQGPELLIRYENEEAVDDSQLPKDRFSAERLKGVDSTLKIQPAELGDSAVYLCASSPVRGISAGELFFGEGSRLTVL.

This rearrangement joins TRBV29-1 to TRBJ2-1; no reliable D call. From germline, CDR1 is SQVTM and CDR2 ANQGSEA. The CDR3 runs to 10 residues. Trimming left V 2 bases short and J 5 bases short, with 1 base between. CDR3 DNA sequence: TGCAGCGTTGAAAACAATGAGCAGTTCTTC. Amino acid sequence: CSVENNEQFF.

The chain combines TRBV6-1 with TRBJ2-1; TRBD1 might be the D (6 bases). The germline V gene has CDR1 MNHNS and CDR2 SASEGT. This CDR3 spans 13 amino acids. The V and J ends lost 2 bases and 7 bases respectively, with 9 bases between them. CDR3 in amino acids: CASSEQGWNEQFF. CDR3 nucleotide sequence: TGTGCCAGCAGTGAACAGGGGTGGAATGAGCAGTTCTTC.

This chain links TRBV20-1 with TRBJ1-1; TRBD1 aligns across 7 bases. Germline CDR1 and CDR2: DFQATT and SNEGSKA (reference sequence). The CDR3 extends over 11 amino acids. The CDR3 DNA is TGCAGGGTACAGGGGTACACTGAAGCTTTCTTT. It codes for CRVQGYTEAFF.

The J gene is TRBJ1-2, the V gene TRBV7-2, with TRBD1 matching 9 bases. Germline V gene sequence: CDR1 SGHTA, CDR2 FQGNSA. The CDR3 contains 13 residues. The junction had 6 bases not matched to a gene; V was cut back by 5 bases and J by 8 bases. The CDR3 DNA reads TGTGCCAGCAGCCTGGGGACAGGGAGCGGCTACACCTTC. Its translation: CASSLGTGSGYTF. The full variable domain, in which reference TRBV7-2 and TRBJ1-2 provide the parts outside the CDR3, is GAGVSQSPSNKVTEKGKDVELRCDPISGHTALYWYRQSLGQGLEFLIYFQGNSAPDKSGLPSDRFSAERTGGSVSTLTIQRTQQEDSAVYLCASSLGTGSGYTFGSGTRLTVV.

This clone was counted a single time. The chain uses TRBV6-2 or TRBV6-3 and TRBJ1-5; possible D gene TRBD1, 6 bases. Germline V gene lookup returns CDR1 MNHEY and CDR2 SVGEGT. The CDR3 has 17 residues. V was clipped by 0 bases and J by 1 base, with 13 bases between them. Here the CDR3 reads CASSYSRGQLSNQPQHF. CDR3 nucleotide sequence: TGTGCCAGCAGTTACTCACGAGGACAGTTGAGCAATCAGCCCCAGCATTTT.

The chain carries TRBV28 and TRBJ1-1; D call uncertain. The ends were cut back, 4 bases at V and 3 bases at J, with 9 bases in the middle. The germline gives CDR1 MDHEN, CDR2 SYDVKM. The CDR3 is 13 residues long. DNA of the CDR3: TGTGCCAGCAGTTCTACCGTGGACACTGAAGCTTTCTTT. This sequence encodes CASSSTVDTEAFF.

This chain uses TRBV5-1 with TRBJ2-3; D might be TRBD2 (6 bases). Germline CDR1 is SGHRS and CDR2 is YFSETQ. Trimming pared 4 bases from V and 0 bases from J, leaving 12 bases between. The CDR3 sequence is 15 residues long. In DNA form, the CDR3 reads TGCGCCAGCAGCCCCGGGGGAGCTAGCACAGATACGCAGTATTTT. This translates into CASSPGGASTDTQYF. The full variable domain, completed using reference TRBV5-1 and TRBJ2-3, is KAGVTQTPRYLIKTRGQQVTLSCSPISGHRSVSWYQQTPGQGLQFLFEYFSETQRNKGNFPGRFSGRQFSNSRSEMNVSTLELGDSALYLCASSPGGASTDTQYFGPGTRLTVL.

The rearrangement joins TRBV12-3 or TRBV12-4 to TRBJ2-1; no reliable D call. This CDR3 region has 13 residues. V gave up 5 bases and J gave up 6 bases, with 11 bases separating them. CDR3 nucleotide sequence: TGTGCCAGCAGTCCCCCGGACCGCAATGAGCAGTTCTTC. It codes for CASSPPDRNEQFF.

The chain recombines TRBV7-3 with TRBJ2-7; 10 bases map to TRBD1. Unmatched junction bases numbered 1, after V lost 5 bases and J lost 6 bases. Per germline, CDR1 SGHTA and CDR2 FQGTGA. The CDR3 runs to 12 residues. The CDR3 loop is CASSRTGGEQYF. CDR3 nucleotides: TGTGCCAGCAGCCGGACAGGGGGCGAGCAGTACTTC.

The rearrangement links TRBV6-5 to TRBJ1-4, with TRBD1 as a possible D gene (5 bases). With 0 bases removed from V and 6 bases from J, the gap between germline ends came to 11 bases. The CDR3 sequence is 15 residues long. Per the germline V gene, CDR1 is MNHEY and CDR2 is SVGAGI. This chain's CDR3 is CASSYSGTPDEKLFF. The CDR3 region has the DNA TGTGCCAGCAGTTACTCCGGGACTCCCGATGAAAAACTGTTTTTT.

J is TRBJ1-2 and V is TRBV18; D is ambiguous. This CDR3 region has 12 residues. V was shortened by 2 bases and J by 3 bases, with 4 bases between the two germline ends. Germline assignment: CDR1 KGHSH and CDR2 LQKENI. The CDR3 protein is CASSPGDYGYTF. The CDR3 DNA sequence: TGTGCCAGCTCACCAGGGGACTATGGCTACACCTTC. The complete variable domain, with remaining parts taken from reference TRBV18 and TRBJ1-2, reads NAGVMQNPRHLVRRRGQEARLRCSPMKGHSHVYWYRQLPEEGLKFMVYLQKENIIDESGMPKERFSAEFPKEGPSILRIQQVVRGDSAAYFCASSPGDYGYTFGSGTRLTVV.

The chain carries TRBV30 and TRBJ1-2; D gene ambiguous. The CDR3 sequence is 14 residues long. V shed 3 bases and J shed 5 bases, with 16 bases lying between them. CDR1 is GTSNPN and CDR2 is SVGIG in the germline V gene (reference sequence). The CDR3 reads CAWRASHISYGYTF. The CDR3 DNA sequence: TGTGCCTGGAGAGCTTCCCACATATCTTATGGCTACACCTTC.